This T cell receptor (beta chain) was identified during a study of blood T cell repertoires in COVID-19. TCRdb's copy holds only in-frame clones and misses some; the assay was immunoSEQ multiplex PCR. Of 200,000 to 300,000 clones listed, 84% are singletons. The CDR3 covers 14 residues. Germline assignment: CDR1 MDHEN and CDR2 SYDVKM. The V end lost 5 bases, the J end lost 3 bases, and 11 bases lay between the germline ends. The sequence derives from a human donor in a cohort sampled during active COVID-19. The sample taken for sequencing was peripheral blood. The V gene is TRBV28, the J gene TRBJ1-5; TRBD1 might be the D (5 bases). The chain's CDR3 is CASSRWGLNQPQHF. CDR3 coding DNA: TGTGCCAGCAGTCGATGGGGACTCAATCAGCCCCAGCATTTT. Supplemented by reference TRBV28 and TRBJ1-5, the full variable domain reads DVKVTQSSRYLVKRTGEKVFLECVQDMDHENMFWYRQDPGLGLRLIYFSYDVKMKEKGDIPEGYSVSREKKERFSLILESASTNQTSMYLCASSRWGLNQPQHFGDGTRLSIL.